The rows below give T cell receptor beta chains drawn from one sample of a study of shared clonotypes between healthy human individuals. The protocol was immunoSEQ multiplex PCR, while the TCRdb copy is restricted to in-frame clones and leaves out a portion. The data show about 1,800,000 clones, around 96% seen once. Sequencing input: naive CD8+ T cells sorted from blood. Source of these receptors: a man between 18 and 35 years old in good health. CDR3s include the opening cysteine and the closing phenylalanine or tryptophan. D genes are given only for firm matches. Only part of the rows carry a size: once, few, many, or a class if the clone is expanded.

TRBJ1-1 TRBD1 NA TRBV7-9 TGTGCCAGCAGAGGGACAGTGCAAACGAACACTGAAGCTTTCTTT CASRGTVQTNTEAFF
TRBJ1-2 NA once TRBV19 TGTGCCAGTAGTATCAACGCGGCGTTCTATGGCTACACCTTC CASSINAAFYGYTF
TRBJ2-1 TRBD1 NA TRBV7-9 TGTGCCAGCCGGGACAGGGTTGATGAGCAGTTCTTC CASRDRVDEQFF
TRBJ1-4 NA NA TRBV30 TGTGCCTGGAGCTTGGGGCAGATAAATGAAAAACTGTTTTTT CAWSLGQINEKLFF
TRBJ2-2 NA NA TRBV2 TGTGCCAGCTATGAGGACCCCACCGGGGAGCTGTTTTTT CASYEDPTGELFF
TRBJ2-1 NA NA TRBV14 TGTGCCAGCAGCCTATCGGAGTGGTCGAATGAGCAGTTCTTC CASSLSEWSNEQFF
TRBJ1-2 NA NA TRBV5-4 TGTGCCAGCAGCTTGGTTGGGACACCTAAAGCGGGCTACACCTTC CASSLVGTPKAGYTF
TRBJ1-4 NA NA TRBV15 TGTGCCACCAGCGAGGAACCGGGGGCAAATGAAAAACTGTTTTTT CATSEEPGANEKLFF
TRBJ2-1 TRBD2 once TRBV5-1 TGCGCCAGCAGCTCCCGACTAGCGGGAGTAAATGAGCAGTTCTTC CASSSRLAGVNEQFF
TRBJ2-2 NA NA TRBV19 TGTGCCAGTAGTATCCGACAGGATCACACCGGGGAGCTGTTTTTT CASSIRQDHTGELFF
TRBJ2-5 NA NA TRBV11-3 TGTGCCAGCAGCCCCTCTGGGGCAGGGAGGCCGGAGACCCAGTACTTC CASSPSGAGRPETQYF
TRBJ1-5 TRBD1 NA TRBV7-9 TGTGCCAGCAGCGACCAGACAGGGGATCAGCCCCAGCATTTT CASSDQTGDQPQHF
TRBJ2-3 NA NA TRBV27 TGTGCCAGCAGTTTCCTGGGACCGCTCCGGACAGATACGCAGTATTTT CASSFLGPLRTDTQYF
TRBJ2-2 NA NA TRBV6-1 TGTGCCAGCAGTGATGCTGACACCGGGGAGCTGTTTTTT CASSDADTGELFF
TRBJ1-2 NA NA TRBV13 TGTGCCAGCAGCTTAGCTCCCGTGGGGAGCTATGGCTACACCTTC CASSLAPVGSYGYTF
TRBJ2-1 NA NA TRBV29-1 TGCAGCGTTGTAGGCATTACCGGCAATGAGCAGTTCTTC CSVVGITGNEQFF
TRBJ2-1 TRBD2 NA TRBV11-1 TGTGCCAGCAGCCCTAGCGGGGGGGCGAACAATGAGCAGTTCTTC CASSPSGGANNEQFF
TRBJ1-1 NA few TRBV6-5 TGTGCCAGCAGTTACGTTAAGGGCCTTGAAGCTTTCTTT CASSYVKGLEAFF
TRBJ2-1 NA few TRBV9 TGTGCCAGCAGCGTAGGGGCTAGCGAGTACAATGAGCAGTTCTTC CASSVGASEYNEQFF
TRBJ1-2 NA few TRBV7-9 TGTGCCAGCAGCTTCGGGGGGCAGTATGGCTACACCTTC CASSFGGQYGYTF
TRBJ2-3 NA NA TRBV25-1 TGTGCCAGCAGCGTGGGGGGCCGACTGTTGGATACGCAGTATTTT CASSVGGRLLDTQYF
TRBJ2-1 NA once TRBV27 TGTGCCAGCAGTTATGGAGGGTGGGGAAATGAGCAGTTCTTC CASSYGGWGNEQFF
TRBJ2-2 NA NA TRBV4-3 TGCGCCAGCAGCCAAGATGTGTACAGAACGAACACCGGGGAGCTGTTTTTT CASSQDVYRTNTGELFF
TRBJ2-2 TRBD1 NA TRBV4-1 TGCGCCAGCAGCCCACTGGGACAGACGAACACCGGGGAGCTGTTTTTT CASSPLGQTNTGELFF
TRBJ2-2 NA NA TRBV15 TGTGCCACCAGCAGAGATCTGGCGAACACCGGGGAGCTGTTTTTT CATSRDLANTGELFF
TRBJ2-7 NA NA TRBV5-4 TGTGCCAGCAGCTTGGGGCAGGTCTCCCACGAGCAGTACTTC CASSLGQVSHEQYF
TRBJ2-1 TRBD2 once TRBV27 TGTGCCAGCAGTGCGGGACTAGCGGGGCCCTACAATGAGCAGTTCTTC CASSAGLAGPYNEQFF
TRBJ2-5 TRBD1 once TRBV11-2 TGTGCCAGCAGCACCTCTCCACAGGGGGAAGAGACCCAGTACTTC CASSTSPQGEETQYF
TRBJ2-7 NA NA TRBV4-1 TGCGCCAGCAGCCAGGGTGACCCCTTCTACGAGCAGTACTTC CASSQGDPFYEQYF
TRBJ2-2 NA NA TRBV30 TGTGCCTGGAGTGGGGGCGCGGGGACCGGGGAGCTGTTTTTT CAWSGGAGTGELFF
TRBJ2-7 NA NA TRBV29-1 TGCAGCGTACGGACGGCTACCTACGAGCAGTACTTC CSVRTATYEQYF
TRBJ2-1 TRBD1 NA TRBV10-3 TGTGCCATCAGTGAGTCGGGGGACAGGGCCTTGGATGAGCAGTTCTTC CAISESGDRALDEQFF
TRBJ2-1 NA NA TRBV4-1 TGCGCCAGCAGCCAAATCCCGGGACCCCCGTCAGGTGAGCAGTTCTTC CASSQIPGPPSGEQFF
TRBJ2-1 TRBD1 NA TRBV4-3 TGCGCCAGCAGCCACGGGACAGGGGGAGCGGGAGCTAACAATGAGCAGTTCTTC CASSHGTGGAGANNEQFF
TRBJ2-1 TRBD2 NA TRBV2 TGTGCCAGCAGTTTAGCGGGAGGGGTCTACAATGAGCAGTTCTTC CASSLAGGVYNEQFF
TRBJ1-4 NA NA TRBV25-1 TGTGCCAGCGGAATGATCGAAAAACTGTTTTTT CASGMIEKLFF
TRBJ2-7 NA NA TRBV10-3 TGTGCCATCAGCGCCTATGGGGGGTCCTGGGACGAGCAGTACTTC CAISAYGGSWDEQYF
TRBJ1-2 NA NA TRBV6-1 TGTGCCAGCAGTGAAGCTCAGAGTAGCTATGGCTACACCTTC CASSEAQSSYGYTF
TRBJ2-7 TRBD2 NA TRBV18 TGTGCCAGCTCACCCAGCGGGAGGGCCGCCTCCTACGAGCAGTACTTC CASSPSGRAASYEQYF
TRBJ2-7 NA once TRBV4-1 TGCGCCAGCAGCCAAGACCGGGACTTCGAGCAGTACTTC CASSQDRDFEQYF
TRBJ2-1 NA NA TRBV2 TGTGCCAGCAGTGAAACGAGGGGGACAAGCTCCTACAATGAGCAGTTCTTC CASSETRGTSSYNEQFF
TRBJ2-7 NA NA TRBV7-8 TGTGCCAGCAGCTTAGTTCTCCTACAACCCTACGAGCAGTACTTC CASSLVLLQPYEQYF
TRBJ1-5 TRBD1 NA TRBV27 TGTGCCAGCGGCTTAGGGACAGTAAATCAGCCCCAGCATTTT CASGLGTVNQPQHF
TRBJ2-5 TRBD1 NA TRBV10-3 TGTGCCATCAGTTCCGGGACAGGGGGCGTAGAGACCCAGTACTTC CAISSGTGGVETQYF
TRBJ2-4 TRBD2 NA TRBV30 TGTGCCTGGAGTGTACTAGGGGAGGGGGCCAAAAACATTCAGTACTTC CAWSVLGEGAKNIQYF
TRBJ2-3 NA NA TRBV10-1 TGCGCCAGCAGTGAGTCGGGTCTGGATACGCAGTATTTT CASSESGLDTQYF
TRBJ2-7 NA NA TRBV5-4 TGTGCCAGCAGCTTTAGGGGAGCCAATGTCTACGAGCAGTACTTC CASSFRGANVYEQYF
TRBJ2-1 NA NA TRBV7-9 TGTGCCAGCAGCTTAGCGAGGGGTGAGCAGTTCTTC CASSLARGEQFF
TRBJ2-1 NA NA TRBV30 TGTGCCTGGAGTGTCCTGAACCCCGAGCAGTTCTTC CAWSVLNPEQFF